Detailed here is one T cell receptor beta chain. In the source study's methods: Amplification with reference gene primers provided the estimates of nucleated cell counts. The table came from immunoSEQ multiplex PCR; TCRdb's copy has only in-frame clones and leaves some out. Clone size and V and J calls were adopted from that table, with D and trimming inferred from the DNA. This table holds 350,000 to 400,000 clones, roughly nine tenths found once. The data are from a study of blood T cell repertoires in COVID-19. Turning to the study itself: COVID-19 samples, acute and convalescent, were from the United States, Italy and Spain. The analysed material was cDNA or gDNA that came from T cells, B-cell-depleted T cells, or PBMCs.

The CDR3 is made up of 15 amino acids. Trimming stripped 9 bases from V and 1 base from J, with 16 bases between. The germline V gene encodes CDR1 LNHDA and CDR2 SQIVND (reference sequence). Ages ranged from about 18 to 90 years, with residence in 24 US areas. The TCR originated in a woman between 40 and 55 years old who had been exposed to COVID-19. Sequenced material: PBMCs or T cells enriched from blood (not recorded which). The chain employs TRBV19 and TRBJ1-5, with D perhaps TRBD1 (5 bases). The CDR3 protein is CASSPWGVSNQPQHF. The DNA for the CDR3 is TGTGCCAGCTCACCTTGGGGGGTCAGCAATCAGCCCCAGCATTTT.